These 20 T cell receptor beta chains came from one sample sequenced in a study of shared T cell receptors in the human thymus. Generated by immunoSEQ multiplex PCR, the TCRdb table keeps only in-frame clones and is missing some. The sample lists more than 550,000 clones; roughly 86% were seen once. The data were also submitted as part of a second study, on human thymus T cells.

The sample consisted of thymocytes. These receptors all come from a boy under two years old with a congenital heart defect.

The chain joins TRBV7-2 to TRBJ2-7; D is possibly TRBD2 (6 bases). The V end lost 6 bases, the J end lost 2 bases, and 14 bases lay between the germline ends. The CDR3 runs to 14 residues. The germline gives CDR1 SGHTA, CDR2 FQGNSA. The CDR3 loop is CASRPLGGTYEQYF. In DNA, the CDR3 is TGTGCCAGCAGACCACTCGGGGGAACCTACGAGCAGTACTTC.

This sequence joins TRBV7-9 and TRBJ1-4; tentatively, D is TRBD1 (6 bases). V lost 6 bases and J 1 base, leaving 12 bases between the germline ends. Germline assignment: CDR1 SEHNR and CDR2 FQNEAQ (reference sequence). This CDR3 is built from 15 residues. CDR3 sequence reads: CASSGGGGTNEKLFF. CDR3 DNA sequence: TGTGCCAGCAGTGGCGGGGGCGGAACTAATGAAAAACTGTTTTTT.

The gene calls are TRBV20-1 and TRBJ2-3; D gene uncertain. Germline lookup yields CDR1 DFQATT and CDR2 SNEGSKA (reference sequence). This CDR3 contains 9 residues. Trimming removed 5 bases from V and 9 bases from J, with 6 bases in between. The CDR3 protein is CSAPPTQYF. DNA for the CDR3: TGCAGTGCTCCCCCAACGCAGTATTTT.

V and J are TRBV28 and TRBJ2-5; TRBD2 matches 10 bases. The CDR3 length is 18 residues. Unmatched junction bases numbered 16, after V lost 4 bases and J lost 5 bases. CDR1 is MDHEN and CDR2 is SYDVKM in the germline V gene. CDR3 bases: TGTGCCAGCAGTTCAGCCTTAAAAGCGGGGGGGCCGTATGAGACCCAGTACTTC. Its translation: CASSSALKAGGPYETQYF. Using reference TRBV28 and TRBJ2-5 for the parts outside the CDR3, the full variable domain is DVKVTQSSRYLVKRTGEKVFLECVQDMDHENMFWYRQDPGLGLRLIYFSYDVKMKEKGDIPEGYSVSREKKERFSLILESASTNQTSMYLCASSSALKAGGPYETQYFGPGTRLLVL.

The chain joins TRBV10-3 to TRBJ2-1; 8 bases are a match to TRBD2. This CDR3 has 14 residues. Germline CDR1 is ENHRY and CDR2 is SYGVKD. The trim removed 10 bases at V and 5 bases at J, leaving 10 bases unmatched. The CDR3 DNA sequence: TGTGCCACTACCGGGACTAGGGTTGACAATGAGCAGTTCTTC. Translating gives CATTGTRVDNEQFF.

The chain carries TRBV4-3 and TRBJ2-1; TRBD2 agrees at 7 bases. With V trimmed by 0 bases and J by 5 bases, 13 bases remained unmatched. The CDR3 extends over 18 amino acids. Germline V gene data show CDR1 as LGHNA and CDR2 as YSLEER. In DNA form, the CDR3 reads TGCGCCAGCAGCCAAGAGACCCGGGAGGCGCCCGTAAACAATGAGCAGTTCTTC. Translation: CASSQETREAPVNNEQFF.

The CDR3 loop is CASSLAGTSGGSSSYNEQFF. The CDR3 nucleotides are TGTGCCAGCAGCTTAGCCGGGACTAGCGGGGGGTCGAGCTCCTACAATGAGCAGTTCTTC. This rearrangement joins TRBV7-2 to TRBJ2-1, with 15 bases aligning to TRBD2. Trimming cost V 0 bases and J 0 bases; bases outside gene matches: 6. The germline V gene has CDR1 SGHTA and CDR2 FQGNSA. The CDR3 is 20 amino acids.

This clone was seen more than once but under ten times. The chain couples TRBV28 to TRBJ2-5; D might be TRBD1 (5 bases). The CDR3 loop spans 14 amino acids. V gave up 2 bases and J gave up 5 bases, with 12 bases separating them. Germline CDR1 and CDR2: MDHEN and SYDVKM. The CDR3 loop is CASSLAGKLETQYF. The CDR3 DNA follows: TGTGCCAGCAGTTTAGCAGGGAAGCTCGAGACCCAGTACTTC.

The chain employs TRBV2 and TRBJ2-1; D possibly corresponds to TRBD2 (6 bases). Trimming pared 4 bases from V and 0 bases from J, leaving 10 bases between. The germline CDR1 and CDR2 sequences are SNHLY and FYNNEI. This CDR3 contains 15 residues. Here the CDR3 reads CASSGRGSSYNEQFF. As DNA, the CDR3 is TGTGCCAGCAGTGGGCGGGGAAGCTCCTACAATGAGCAGTTCTTC. Full variable domain (outside the CDR3, taken from reference TRBV2 and TRBJ2-1): EPEVTQTPSHQVTQMGQEVILRCVPISNHLYFYWYRQILGQKVEFLVSFYNNEISEKSEIFDDQFSVERPDGSNFTLKIRSTKLEDSAMYFCASSGRGSSYNEQFFGPGTRLTVL.

The V gene is TRBV10-1, the J gene TRBJ2-1; perhaps TRBD2 as D (6 bases). The V and J ends lost 6 bases and 2 bases respectively, with 14 bases between them. The CDR3 consists of 15 residues. Looked up from germline, CDR1 is WNHNN and CDR2 is SYGVQD (reference sequence). The CDR3 bases are TGCGCCAGCAGGGGGACTCTTAAGACCTACAATGAGCAGTTCTTC. It translates to CASRGTLKTYNEQFF.

The chain has TRBV29-1 and TRBJ2-1; 10 bases agree with TRBD1. CDR1 and CDR2 from the germline V gene are SQVTM and ANQGSEA. The CDR3 runs 18 residues. V lost 0 bases to trimming and J lost 8 bases; unmatched junction nucleotides: 16. The CDR3 here is CSVEDGGRQGAPYDEQFF. The CDR3 region has the DNA TGCAGCGTTGAAGACGGGGGAAGACAGGGGGCCCCTTATGATGAGCAGTTCTTC.

This chain connects TRBV7-6 to TRBJ2-3, with D possibly being TRBD2 (6 bases). This CDR3 comprises 18 residues. Germline CDR1 SGHVS, CDR2 FNYEAQ. V was cut by 1 base and J by 4 bases, with 21 bases left in between. The CDR3 loop reads CASSLDVTRPKVADTQYF. CDR3 sequence (DNA): TGTGCCAGCAGCTTAGATGTGACTAGACCAAAAGTCGCAGATACGCAGTATTTT.

This clone was observed once. The gene calls are TRBV6-5 and TRBJ1-1; 7 nucleotides line up with TRBD1. J lost 6 bases, V lost 2 bases, and 12 bases had no gene match. The CDR3 covers 16 residues. Germline CDR1 is MNHEY and CDR2 is SVGAGI. CDR3 protein: CASSYTRDRVRSEAFF. The CDR3 DNA follows: TGTGCCAGCAGTTACACCAGAGACAGGGTACGGTCTGAAGCTTTCTTT.

The chain has TRBV13 and TRBJ1-5; TRBD1 aligns across 11 bases. Germline CDR1 PRHDT, CDR2 FYEKMQ (reference sequence). V gave up 7 bases and J gave up 7 bases; unmatched junction bases: 12. The CDR3 length is 16 residues. CDR3 residues: CASNGPGTGGKQPQHF. DNA of the CDR3: TGTGCCAGCAACGGACCCGGGACAGGGGGTAAACAGCCCCAGCATTTT.

V gene TRBV15 combines with J gene TRBJ2-3, with D possibly TRBD2 on 6 matching bases. Per the germline V gene, CDR1 is LNHNV and CDR2 is YYDKDF (reference sequence). CDR3 length equals 16 residues. The V and J ends lost 3 bases and 3 bases respectively, with 16 bases between them. Here the CDR3 DNA reads TGTGCCACCAGCAGGGAGTGGCGGGGTCGGACAGATACGCAGTATTTT. Residues: CATSREWRGRTDTQYF. Full variable domain (remainder filled in from reference TRBV15 and TRBJ2-3): DAMVIQNPRYQVTQFGKPVTLSCSQTLNHNVMYWYQQKSSQAPKLLFHYYDKDFNNEADTPDNFQSRRPNTSFCFLDIRSPGLGDTAMYLCATSREWRGRTDTQYFGPGTRLTVL.

The chain employs TRBV28 and TRBJ1-6; TRBD1 matches 9 bases. The CDR3 spans 23 residues. J was trimmed by 6 bases and V by 4 bases; bases with no gene match: 28. Germline assignment: CDR1 MDHEN and CDR2 SYDVKM. CDR3 loop: CASSSGQGLGQDQGEPPNSPLHF. The CDR3 nucleotides are TGTGCCAGCAGTTCTGGACAGGGGCTCGGCCAGGATCAGGGGGAACCTCCTAATTCACCCCTCCACTTT.

The sample holds one count of this clone. The V call is TRBV7-2, the J call TRBJ2-1; TRBD2 is a possible D gene (6 bases). CDR1 SGHTA and CDR2 FQGNSA come from the germline V gene. Trimming took 5 bases from V and 7 from J, leaving 18 bases between them. The CDR3 extends over 15 amino acids. The CDR3 is CASSQALARRNEQFF. In DNA form, the CDR3 reads TGTGCCAGCAGCCAAGCCCTAGCGAGAAGGAATGAGCAGTTCTTC.

The J gene is TRBJ1-1, the V gene TRBV28, with 10 nucleotides matching TRBD1. Unmatched junction bases numbered 10, after V lost 5 bases and J lost 1 base. The germline V gene has CDR1 MDHEN and CDR2 SYDVKM. CDR3 length: 17 residues. CDR3 coding DNA: TGTGCCAGCAGTCTGCACGGGACAGGGGCCACGAACACTGAAGCTTTCTTT. As protein: CASSLHGTGATNTEAFF.

V usage is TRBV5-1 and J usage is TRBJ2-2, with TRBD1 identical over 9 bases. Trimming at V came to 4 bases and at J to 6 bases, leaving 7 bases not matched to a gene. This CDR3 has 15 residues. Germline lookup yields CDR1 SGHRS and CDR2 YFSETQ. This CDR3 reads CASSPRQGEAGELFF. CDR3 bases: TGCGCCAGCAGCCCGCGACAGGGGGAAGCCGGGGAGCTGTTTTTT.

The CDR3 sequence is CASSQTGTSMEYEQYF. The CDR3 DNA sequence: TGCGCCAGCAGCCAAACCGGGACTAGCATGGAATACGAGCAGTACTTC. The gene calls are TRBV4-3 and TRBJ2-7, with 9 bases fitting TRBD2. This CDR3 region has 16 residues. The germline V gene encodes CDR1 LGHNA and CDR2 YSLEER. J was trimmed by 4 bases and V by 2 bases; bases with no gene match: 9.